This T cell receptor beta chain is from a study of T cell responses to AZD1222 COVID-19 vaccine. In its sample, this clone was seen a few times. TCRdb's table, derived via immunoSEQ multiplex PCR, lists solely in-frame clones and lacks some. Of some 170,000 clones listed, 70% to 90% are singletons. Germline-derived CDR1 and CDR2 are SGDLS and YYNGEE. The V and J ends lost 2 bases and 1 base, in that order; junction bases with no gene match: 3. This CDR3 spans 15 amino acids. This clonotype was obtained from an adult in good health. The starting material was peripheral blood, obtained on day 0 of AZD1222 vaccination. The V call is TRBV9, the J call TRBJ1-2, with 9 bases fitting TRBD1. The CDR3: CASSVGTGSNYGYTF. In DNA, the CDR3 is TGTGCCAGCAGCGTCGGGACAGGGAGTAACTATGGCTACACCTTC.